The next 28 T cell receptor beta chains were all read from a single sample in a study of T cells in Graves' hyperthyroidism and ophthalmopathy. What was amplified from RNA transcripts were TCR beta CDR3 regions. The HTBI primer set served for first-round RT-PCR of the TCR CDR3. TCRdb itself ran the multiplex PCR reads through MiXCR, one entry per CDR3 protein. The sample holds roughly 740,000 distinct CDR3 sequences, roughly 15% seen once. Source material: blood. Receptors were obtained from a man between 18 and 29 years old with Graves' hyperthyroidism.

This clonotype was detected a few times. The V gene is TRBV24-1, the J gene TRBJ2-3; a weak D match, TRBD2 (5 bases). Trimming removed 7 bases at V and 5 bases at J, with 15 bases between. The CDR3 contains 14 residues. Germline lookup yields CDR1 KGHDR and CDR2 SFDVKD. This CDR3 is CATSVPREGDTQYF. The DNA of the CDR3 is TGTGCCACCAGCGTCCCCCGGGAAGGAGATACGCAGTATTTT.

The CDR3 DNA follows: TGCAGTGCCGTGGTCTTTGCTTCCTACGAGCAGTACTTC. Translated, it gives CSAVVFASYEQYF. The chain couples TRBV20-1 to TRBJ2-7; no firm D call. The V gene lost 6 bases and the J gene lost 1 base, with 13 bases spanning the gap. Looked up from germline, CDR1 is DFQATT and CDR2 is SNEGSKA (reference sequence). This CDR3 comprises 13 residues.

This clonotype was observed at least ten times. J is TRBJ2-1 and V is TRBV6-2 or TRBV6-3, with 10 nucleotides matching TRBD2. Germline lookup yields CDR1 MNHEY and CDR2 SVGEGT. The V and J ends lost 6 bases and 6 bases, in that order; junction bases with no gene match: 11. The CDR3 has 16 amino acids. The CDR3 DNA reads as TGTGCCAGCAGCCATGAGCAGGGGACTAGCGTCAATGAGCAGTTCTTC. This encodes CASSHEQGTSVNEQFF.

This sequence joins TRBV9 and TRBJ1-5; D gene uncertain. Germline loops: CDR1 SGDLS, CDR2 YYNGEE. The CDR3 contains 14 residues. Trimming took off 4 bases at V and 5 bases at J, with 13 bases between the two ends. Here the CDR3 reads CASSRTPSDQPQHF. For the CDR3, the DNA is TGTGCCAGCAGCCGGACCCCCTCCGATCAGCCCCAGCATTTT. Using reference TRBV9 and TRBJ1-5 for the parts outside the CDR3, the full variable domain is DSGVTQTPKHLITATGQRVTLRCSPRSGDLSVYWYQQSLDQGLQFLIQYYNGEERAKGNILERFSAQQFPDLHSELNLSSLELGDSALYFCASSRTPSDQPQHFGDGTRLSIL.

The CDR3 here is CASSPGLAGVLADTQYF. The CDR3 nucleotides read TGTGCCAGCAGTCCGGGACTAGCGGGAGTATTAGCAGATACGCAGTATTTT. V and J are TRBV6-1 and TRBJ2-3; the match to TRBD2 covers 14 bases. The V gene's germline CDR1 is MNHNS and CDR2 SASEGT. V lost 5 bases and J lost 4; bases outside the gene matches: 8. This CDR3 has 17 residues.

This chain joins TRBV28 and TRBJ2-7; tentatively, D is TRBD1 or TRBD2 (5 bases each). The CDR3 length is 14 residues. Per germline, CDR1 MDHEN and CDR2 SYDVKM. V lost 5 bases and J 0 bases, leaving 11 bases between the germline ends. The CDR3, as DNA: TGTGCCAGCAGTGGGACCATGAGCTCCTACGAGCAGTACTTC. Its translation: CASSGTMSSYEQYF.

This clonotype was found a few times. This CDR3 is CASSSPGTGGAEQYF. The DNA for the CDR3 is TGTGCCAGCAGTTCACCCGGGACAGGGGGCGCCGAGCAGTACTTC. The chain uses TRBV6-1 and TRBJ2-7; 12 nucleotides agree with TRBD1. Germline CDR1 MNHNS, CDR2 SASEGT. Losses at the gene ends were 5 bases for V and 6 bases for J; bases not matched to a gene: 8. This CDR3 spans 15 amino acids.

The chain uses TRBV6-1 and TRBJ2-7; D is uncertain. Germline CDR1 reads MNHNS; CDR2 reads SASEGT. V was cut by 6 bases and J by 0 bases, with 12 bases left in between. The CDR3 extends over 14 amino acids. The CDR3 reads CASSMDASSYEQYF. The CDR3, as DNA: TGTGCCAGCAGCATGGACGCGAGCTCCTACGAGCAGTACTTC.

This chain connects TRBV6-2 or TRBV6-3 to TRBJ1-5, with D perhaps matching TRBD1 (5 bases). Trimming pared 4 bases from V and 4 bases from J, leaving 14 bases between. The length of the CDR3 is 15 residues. Germline CDR1 and CDR2: MNHEY and SVGEGT. The CDR3 loop is CASSSFRGINQPQHF. DNA of the CDR3: TGTGCCAGCAGTTCCTTCCGGGGGATAAATCAGCCCCAGCATTTT.

There are a few counts of this clonotype. The rearrangement joins TRBV14 to TRBJ2-1; D might be TRBD2 (6 bases). The V end lost 3 bases, the J end lost 7 bases, and 13 bases lay between the germline ends. The CDR3 runs to 14 residues. The germline CDR1 and CDR2 sequences are SGHDN and FVKESK. The CDR3 DNA sequence: TGTGCCAGCAGCCAGCCGGGAGTCGGAAATGAGCAGTTCTTC. Protein sequence: CASSQPGVGNEQFF.

This chain joins TRBV29-1 and TRBJ2-1, with a possible D match to TRBD2 (5 bases). CDR3 length: 12 residues. Germline CDR1 SQVTM, CDR2 ANQGSEA. CDR3 sequence (DNA): TGCAGTGCCAGGACTGGATGGAATGAGCAGTTCTTC. Amino acid sequence: CSARTGWNEQFF.

This clonotype appeared many times. The V gene is TRBV27, the J gene TRBJ2-7; the D call may be TRBD1 or TRBD2 (5 bases each). V was pared by 5 bases and J by 6 bases, with 17 bases between. The CDR3 spans 14 residues. The V gene's germline CDR1 is MNHEY and CDR2 SMNVEV (reference sequence). The CDR3 DNA sequence: TGTGCCAGCAGTCACGGCCCCGGGGCGACCGAGCAGTACTTC. It encodes CASSHGPGATEQYF.

This clonotype showed up many times. This chain links TRBV27 with TRBJ2-1, with D maybe TRBD2 (7 bases). V shed 1 base and J shed 4 bases, with 26 bases lying between them. The germline V gene encodes CDR1 MNHEY and CDR2 SMNVEV (reference sequence). This CDR3 spans 20 amino acids. CDR3 DNA: TGTGCCAGCAGTTTATTTGGCGTGGCGGGGAGGAGCGGGACATACAATGAGCAGTTCTTC. As protein: CASSLFGVAGRSGTYNEQFF.

This clonotype turned up a few times. This chain uses TRBV18 with TRBJ1-3, with a weak D call TRBD1 (5 bases). The CDR3 spans 16 residues. V was trimmed by 0 bases and J by 0 bases, leaving 9 bases between them. Per germline, CDR1 KGHSH and CDR2 LQKENI. DNA of the CDR3: TGTGCCAGCTCACCACCGGGGCCGGGCTCTGGAAACACCATATATTTT. Amino acids: CASSPPGPGSGNTIYF.

The chain employs TRBV30 and TRBJ2-3; D is unclear. The V end lost 3 bases, the J end lost 8 bases, and 12 bases lay between the germline ends. CDR3 length: 12 amino acids. From germline, CDR1 is GTSNPN and CDR2 SVGIG (reference sequence). In DNA, the CDR3 is TGTGCCTGGAGCCCCGCGAGGTCTACGCAGTATTTT. Amino acid sequence: CAWSPARSTQYF.

The J gene is TRBJ1-2, the V gene TRBV30; a weak D match, TRBD1 (5 bases). The CDR3 has 14 amino acids. Germline CDR1 is GTSNPN and CDR2 is SVGIG (reference sequence). Trimming left V 4 bases short and J 4 bases short, with 16 bases between. CDR3: CAWTNPGTVYGYTF. CDR3 in DNA: TGTGCCTGGACCAACCCCGGGACGGTCTATGGCTACACCTTC.

This clonotype was observed a handful of times. This chain uses TRBV5-1 with TRBJ2-1, with D unclear. Germline V CDR1 and CDR2: SGHRS, YFSETQ. V lost 4 bases, J lost 4 bases, and 9 bases lay in between. The CDR3 extends over 13 amino acids. Written as DNA, the CDR3 is TGCGCCAGCAGCGGGATAGGGTACAATGAGCAGTTCTTC. Translated: CASSGIGYNEQFF.

The V gene is TRBV12-3 or TRBV12-4, the J gene TRBJ2-7; possible D gene TRBD1, 5 bases. V lost 7 bases to trimming and J lost 2 bases, with 24 bases between them. CDR3 length equals 17 residues. The CDR3 DNA is TGTGCCAGCATTCTCCGCACCCAGGGCTATAGGACCTACGAGCAGTACTTC. This gives the protein CASILRTQGYRTYEQYF.

The chain carries TRBV2 and TRBJ1-3, with D perhaps TRBD1 (5 bases). Germline values: CDR1 SNHLY, CDR2 FYNNEI. CDR3 length: 15 amino acids. V lost 5 bases, J lost 0 bases, and 11 bases lay in between. As DNA, the CDR3 is TGTGCCAGCAGTCGGGACCAACCCTCTGGAAACACCATATATTTT. Protein: CASSRDQPSGNTIYF.

The CDR3 sequence: CASSPGTSDSTDTQYF. The CDR3 DNA follows: TGTGCCAGCAGCCCCGGGACTAGCGATAGCACAGATACGCAGTATTTT. This chain connects TRBV7-9 to TRBJ2-3; TRBD2 aligns across 10 bases. J was trimmed by 0 bases and V by 5 bases; bases with no gene match: 5. The CDR3 runs 16 residues. Looked up from germline, CDR1 is SEHNR and CDR2 is FQNEAQ (reference sequence). Drawing the rest from reference TRBV7-9 and TRBJ2-3, the complete variable domain is DTGVSQNPRHKITKRGQNVTFRCDPISEHNRLYWYRQTLGQGPEFLTYFQNEAQLEKSRLLSDRFSAERPKGSFSTLEIQRTEQGDSAMYLCASSPGTSDSTDTQYFGPGTRLTVL.

There are a few counts of this clonotype. The chain joins TRBV6-1 to TRBJ2-3; 8 bases map to TRBD2. J gave up 10 bases and V 9 bases, and 15 bases lay outside the gene matches. Germline CDR1 reads MNHNS; CDR2 reads SASEGT. The CDR3 extends over 14 amino acids. The CDR3 coding sequence is TGTGCCAGTTGTTTGGCGGGAGGACGACGAGCGCAGTATTTT. The encoded protein is CASCLAGGRRAQYF.

This clonotype has at least ten counts. V is TRBV20-1 and J is TRBJ2-3, with 8 positions matching TRBD2. The CDR3 length is 16 residues. V was pared by 2 bases and J by 5 bases, with 12 bases of the junction left unmatched. The germline V gene has CDR1 DFQATT and CDR2 SNEGSKA (reference sequence). This chain's CDR3 is CSARITSGPAGDTQYF. The CDR3 bases are TGCAGTGCTAGAATCACTAGCGGTCCCGCCGGAGATACGCAGTATTTT.

This clonotype was seen repeatedly, ten times or more. The chain couples TRBV20-1 to TRBJ2-7; D gene unclear. The V end was cut by 5 bases, the J end by 6 bases, with 23 bases between. In germline, CDR1 is DFQATT, CDR2 SNEGSKA (reference sequence). The CDR3 extends over 15 amino acids. The CDR3 coding sequence is TGCAGTGCTCAGAGTCTTGCATGGGGTCTTGGCGAGCAGTACTTC. Protein product: CSAQSLAWGLGEQYF.

This chain connects TRBV5-4 to TRBJ1-2; 10 nucleotides match TRBD1. This CDR3 is 15 amino acids long. The trim removed 5 bases at V and 4 bases at J, leaving 8 bases unmatched. The germline CDR1 and CDR2 sequences are SGHNT and YYREEE (reference sequence). CDR3 sequence reads: CASRPRQGASYGYTF. For the CDR3, the DNA is TGTGCCAGCAGACCTAGACAGGGGGCGTCCTATGGCTACACCTTC.

Only a few counts were recorded for this clonotype. The chain employs TRBV15 and TRBJ2-1; no clear D gene. Deletions cut 0 bases from V and 0 bases from J, with 9 bases between. CDR3 size: 16 residues. Looked up from germline, CDR1 is LNHNV and CDR2 is YYDKDF (reference sequence). CDR3 residues: CATSREGRISYNEQFF. The CDR3 DNA is TGTGCCACCAGCAGAGAGGGCAGAATCTCCTACAATGAGCAGTTCTTC.

The sample holds many counts of this clonotype. The J gene is TRBJ2-5, the V gene TRBV7-8, with 9 bases that match TRBD1. This CDR3 is 16 amino acids long. V lost 5 bases and J lost 2; bases outside the gene matches: 9. Germline V gene lookup returns CDR1 SGHVS and CDR2 FQNEAQ. The CDR3 loop reads CASSPLEGTGQETQYF. DNA of the CDR3: TGTGCCAGCAGCCCCCTTGAAGGGACAGGGCAAGAGACCCAGTACTTC.

This clonotype was detected ten times or more. CDR3 nucleotides: TGTGCCAGCAGTAGGACTCACACTGAAGCTTTCTTT. It translates to CASSRTHTEAFF. The chain joins TRBV28 to TRBJ1-1; no firm D call. The germline V gene has CDR1 MDHEN and CDR2 SYDVKM. V lost 5 bases and J 3 bases, leaving 7 bases between the germline ends. The CDR3 runs to 12 residues.

This clonotype was detected ten times or more. The V gene is TRBV30, the J gene TRBJ2-3, with D perhaps TRBD2 (5 bases). Germline assignment: CDR1 GTSNPN and CDR2 SVGIG (reference sequence). V lost 1 base to trimming and J lost 3 bases, with 8 bases between them. The CDR3 consists of 13 residues. The CDR3 bases are TGTGCCTGGAGTGCGAGCGGAACAGATACGCAGTATTTT. Translating gives CAWSASGTDTQYF.